This TCR beta chain stems from a study of cytomegalovirus exposure and HLA in healthy donors. Study observations and caveats: TCR sequences were mostly rare, though some public TCRs occurred in many donors. In a later analysis, TCR beta V- and J-gene trimming was associated with a missense DCLRE1C variant. Further analysis was carried out later, and it showed several of the most significant clusters appearing linked to common viral pathogens. A later analysis reportedly found fewer N-insertions in an Asian-associated ancestry cluster than the roughly 670-donor mean.

The CDR3 sequence is 14 residues long. The V end lost 8 bases, the J end lost 0 bases, and 14 bases lay between the germline ends. Looked up from germline, CDR1 is MDHEN and CDR2 is SYDVKM. Amplification used 60 Vbeta primers and 13 Jbeta primers. Sequencing was performed with immunoSEQ multiplex PCR; in TCRdb, only in-frame clones are kept and a portion is missing. The top ten clones hold approximately 1.6% of a sample with fewer than 200,000 clones, roughly 85% of them seen once. Points on this clone: Antigen: not known.

This sequence joins TRBV28 and TRBJ2-7; maybe TRBD1 (7 bases). This receptor was identified in a male donor in good health and CMV-seronegative. The sample consisted of PBMCs. As DNA, the CDR3 is TGTGCCAGCCAGGGGGGCGGAAGCTCCTACGAGCAGTACTTC. This gives the protein CASQGGGSSYEQYF. The complete variable domain, with remaining parts taken from reference TRBV28 and TRBJ2-7, reads DVKVTQSSRYLVKRTGEKVFLECVQDMDHENMFWYRQDPGLGLRLIYFSYDVKMKEKGDIPEGYSVSREKKERFSLILESASTNQTSMYLCASQGGGSSYEQYFGPGTRLTVT.